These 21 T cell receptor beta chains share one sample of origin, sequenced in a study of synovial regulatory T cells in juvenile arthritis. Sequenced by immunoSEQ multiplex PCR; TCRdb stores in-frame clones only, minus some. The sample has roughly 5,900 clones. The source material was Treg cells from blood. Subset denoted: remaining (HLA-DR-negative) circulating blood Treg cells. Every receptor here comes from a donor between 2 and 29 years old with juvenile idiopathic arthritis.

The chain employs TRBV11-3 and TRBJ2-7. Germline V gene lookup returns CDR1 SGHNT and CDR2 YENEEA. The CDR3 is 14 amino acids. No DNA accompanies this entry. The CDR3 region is CASSLGAPDYEQYF.

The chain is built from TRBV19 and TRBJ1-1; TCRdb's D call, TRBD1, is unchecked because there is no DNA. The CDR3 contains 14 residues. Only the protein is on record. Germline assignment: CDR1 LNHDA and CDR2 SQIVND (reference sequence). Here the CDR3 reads CASSLGQINTEAFF.

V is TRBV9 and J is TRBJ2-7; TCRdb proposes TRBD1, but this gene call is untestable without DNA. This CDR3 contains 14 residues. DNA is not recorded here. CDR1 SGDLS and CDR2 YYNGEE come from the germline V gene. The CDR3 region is CASSVGDTSMKQYF.

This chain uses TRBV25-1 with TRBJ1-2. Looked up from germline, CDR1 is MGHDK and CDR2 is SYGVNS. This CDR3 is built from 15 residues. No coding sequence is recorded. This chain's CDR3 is CASSGSSRGGSSYTF.

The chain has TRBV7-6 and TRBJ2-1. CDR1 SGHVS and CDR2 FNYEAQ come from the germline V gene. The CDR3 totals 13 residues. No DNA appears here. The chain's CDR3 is CASSLAGLGEQFF.

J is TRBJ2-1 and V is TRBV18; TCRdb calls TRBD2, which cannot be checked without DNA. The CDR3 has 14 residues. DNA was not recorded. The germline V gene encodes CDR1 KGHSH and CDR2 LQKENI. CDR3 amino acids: CASSPLVTYNEQFF.

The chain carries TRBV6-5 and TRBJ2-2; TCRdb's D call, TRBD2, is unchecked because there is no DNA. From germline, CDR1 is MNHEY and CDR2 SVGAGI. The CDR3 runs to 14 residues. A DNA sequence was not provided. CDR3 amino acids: CATKREGPTGELFF.

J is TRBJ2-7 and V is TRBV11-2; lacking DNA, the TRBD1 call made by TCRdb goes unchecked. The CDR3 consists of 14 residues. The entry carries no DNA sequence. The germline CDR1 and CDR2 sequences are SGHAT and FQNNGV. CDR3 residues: CASSTLQGPYEQYF.

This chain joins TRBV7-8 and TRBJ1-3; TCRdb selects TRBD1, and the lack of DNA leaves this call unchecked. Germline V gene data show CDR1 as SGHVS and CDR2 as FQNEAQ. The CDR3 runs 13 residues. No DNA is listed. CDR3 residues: CASSFADGNTIYF.

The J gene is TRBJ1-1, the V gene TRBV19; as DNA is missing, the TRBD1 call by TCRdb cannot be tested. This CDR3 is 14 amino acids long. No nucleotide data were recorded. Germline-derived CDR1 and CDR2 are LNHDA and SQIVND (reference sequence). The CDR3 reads CASKSGTANTEAFF.

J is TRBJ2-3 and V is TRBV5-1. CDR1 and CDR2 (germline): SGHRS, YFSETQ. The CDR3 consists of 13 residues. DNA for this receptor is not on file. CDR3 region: CASMMRGADTQYF. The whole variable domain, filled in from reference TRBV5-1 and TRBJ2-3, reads KAGVTQTPRYLIKTRGQQVTLSCSPISGHRSVSWYQQTPGQGLQFLFEYFSETQRNKGNFPGRFSGRQFSNSRSEMNVSTLELGDSALYLCASMMRGADTQYFGPGTRLTVL.

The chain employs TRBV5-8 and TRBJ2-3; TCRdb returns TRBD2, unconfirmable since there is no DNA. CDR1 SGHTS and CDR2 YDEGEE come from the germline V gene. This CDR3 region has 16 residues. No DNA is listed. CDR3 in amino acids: CASSRRLAGNTDTQYF.

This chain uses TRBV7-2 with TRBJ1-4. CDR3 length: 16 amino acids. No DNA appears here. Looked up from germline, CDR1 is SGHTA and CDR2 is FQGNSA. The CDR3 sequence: CASSPGTAATNEKLFF.

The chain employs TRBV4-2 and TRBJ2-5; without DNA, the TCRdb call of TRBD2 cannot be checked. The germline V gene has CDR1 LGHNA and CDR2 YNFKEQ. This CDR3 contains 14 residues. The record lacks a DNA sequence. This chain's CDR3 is CASSPAMYQETQYF.

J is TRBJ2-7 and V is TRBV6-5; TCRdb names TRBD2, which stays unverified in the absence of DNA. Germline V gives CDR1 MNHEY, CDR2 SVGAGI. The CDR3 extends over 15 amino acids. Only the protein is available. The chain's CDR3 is CASSPGTSAAYEQYF.

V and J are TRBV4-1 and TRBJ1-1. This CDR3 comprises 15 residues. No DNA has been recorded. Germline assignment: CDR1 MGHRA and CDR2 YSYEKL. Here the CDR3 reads CASKRIGGYDTEAFF.

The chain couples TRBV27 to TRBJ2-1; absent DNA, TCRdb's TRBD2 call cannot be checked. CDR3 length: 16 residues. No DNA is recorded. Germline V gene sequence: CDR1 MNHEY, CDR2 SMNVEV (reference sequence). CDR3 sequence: CASSLGLAGVRGEQFF.

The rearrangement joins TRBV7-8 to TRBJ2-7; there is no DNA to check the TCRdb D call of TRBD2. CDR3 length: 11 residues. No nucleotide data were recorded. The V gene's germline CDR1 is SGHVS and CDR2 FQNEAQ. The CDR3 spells CASSLTYEQYF.

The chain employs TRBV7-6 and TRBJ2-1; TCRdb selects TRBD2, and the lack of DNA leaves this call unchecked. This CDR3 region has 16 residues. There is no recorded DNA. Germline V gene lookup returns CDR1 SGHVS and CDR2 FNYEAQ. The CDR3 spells CASSPGAGHSYNEQFF.

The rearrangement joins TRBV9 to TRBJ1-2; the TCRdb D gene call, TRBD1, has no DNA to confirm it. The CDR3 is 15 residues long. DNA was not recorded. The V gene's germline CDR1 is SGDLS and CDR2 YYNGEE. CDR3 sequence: CASSVDLGTGGGETF.

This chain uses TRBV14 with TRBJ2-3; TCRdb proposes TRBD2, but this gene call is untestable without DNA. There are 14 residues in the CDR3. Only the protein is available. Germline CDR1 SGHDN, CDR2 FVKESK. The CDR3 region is CASSQVGGLDTQYF.